This T cell receptor (beta chain) was profiled in a study of T cells in Graves' hyperthyroidism and ophthalmopathy. Trimming removed 11 bases at V and 4 bases at J, with 11 bases between. The germline V gene encodes CDR1 KGHSH and CDR2 LQKENI. The CDR3 contains 12 residues. TCR beta CDR3 region amplification was performed from RNA transcripts. The HTBI primer set was used in a first-round RT-PCR of the TCR CDR3. TCRdb re-called the multiplex PCR reads with MiXCR, one entry per CDR3 protein. The top ten clones hold approximately 3.9% of a sample with approximately 640,000 distinct CDR3 sequences, under 20% of them seen once. Researchers barred patients who had uncontrolled infection, other autoimmune disease, pregnancy or lactation. This clonotype was counted only a few times.

The rearrangement uses TRBV18 and TRBJ2-2, with unresolved D. The sequence derives from a woman aged 25-40 years with Graves' hyperthyroidism. The specimen was blood. The CDR3 region is CAGERGTGELFF. DNA for the CDR3: TGTGCCGGAGAGAGAGGCACCGGGGAGCTGTTTTTT. Complete variable domain (other parts from reference TRBV18 and TRBJ2-2): NAGVMQNPRHLVRRRGQEARLRCSPMKGHSHVYWYRQLPEEGLKFMVYLQKENIIDESGMPKERFSAEFPKEGPSILRIQQVVRGDSAAYFCAGERGTGELFFGEGSRLTVL.